This entry describes one TCR beta chain. What it binds is unknown. The sample comes from a study of glioma-infiltrating T cells. CDR1 is SGHRS and CDR2 is YFSETQ in the germline V gene. Trimming pared 3 bases from V and 7 bases from J, leaving 8 bases between. CDR3 length: 12 residues. Findings and caveats of the study: Tissue-blood divergence was below expectation in non-neoplastic patients, above in gliomas. Only very few CDR3 sequences appeared in both tissue and blood.

The iRepertoire nested amplicon-rescue multiplex PCR amplified TCR alpha and beta CDR3s from RNA. One-step reverse transcription and amplification started from roughly 100-400 ng of tissue mRNA or PBMC total RNA. TCRdb called the multiplex PCR reads again in MiXCR, with one record for every CDR3 protein. The top ten hold 13% to 15% of the sample, which has about 130,000 distinct CDR3 sequences, roughly 20% seen once. The source material was glioma tissue, nonneoplastic brain tissue, or PBMCs (not recorded which). The receptor comes from a human donor with low-grade glioma or glioblastoma, undergoing nonglioma brain surgery, or in good health (not recorded which). The chain employs TRBV5-1 and TRBJ2-1; no clear D gene. This CDR3 reads CASSSTWNEQFF. CDR3 bases: TGCGCCAGCAGCTCTACTTGGAATGAGCAGTTCTTC.